The 6 T cell receptor beta chains below come from one sample, sequenced in a study of blood T cell repertoires in COVID-19 (dated by TCRdb to between 2020 and 2021). Receptors were amplified or captured by the immunoSEQ multiplex PCR assay. Held by TCRdb, this immuneACCESS table contains in-frame sequences only and omits some clones. Under half of the omission traces to an unresolved V gene where checked; the cause of the rest is unknown. The sample table contains hundreds of thousands of clones; only one count was recorded for approximately 88% of them. The ten largest clones take up 1% of the sample. Sequencing was done on a sample of PBMCs or T cells enriched from blood (not recorded which). These receptors were taken from a woman younger than 45 who had recovered from COVID-19.

This clone has just a few counts. The chain carries TRBV27 and TRBJ1-5, with TRBD1 matching over 8 bases. CDR1 is MNHEY and CDR2 is SMNVEV in the germline V gene (reference sequence). The CDR3 has 16 amino acids. Trimming took 4 bases from V and 0 from J; bases not matched to a gene: 5. The CDR3 here is CASSSPDRASNQPQHF. For the CDR3, the DNA is TGTGCCAGCAGTTCCCCGGACAGGGCTAGCAATCAGCCCCAGCATTTT.

The chain combines TRBV30 with TRBJ2-1; the D gene is possibly TRBD1 (6 bases). Per the germline V gene, CDR1 is GTSNPN and CDR2 is SVGIG (reference sequence). The CDR3 extends over 12 amino acids. The V gene lost 3 bases and the J gene lost 8 bases, with 11 bases spanning the gap. This chain's CDR3 is CAWSRQVDEQFF. The CDR3, as DNA: TGTGCCTGGAGCAGACAGGTCGATGAGCAGTTCTTC.

V gene TRBV2 combines with J gene TRBJ1-5, with unresolved D. CDR3 length: 11 amino acids. Germline CDR1 and CDR2: SNHLY and FYNNEI. CDR3: CASKDRVVEHF. DNA of the CDR3: TGTGCATCAAAGGATCGGGTGGTTGAGCATTTT.

The gene calls are TRBV2 and TRBJ1-1; no reliable D call. The V and J ends lost 0 bases and 0 bases respectively, with 8 bases between them. Germline CDR1 SNHLY, CDR2 FYNNEI. CDR3 length equals 15 residues. CDR3 bases: TGTGCCAGCAGTGAAGCTCTAGGAATGAACACTGAAGCTTTCTTT. This gives the protein CASSEALGMNTEAFF. The full variable domain, rest sourced from reference TRBV2 and TRBJ1-1, is EPEVTQTPSHQVTQMGQEVILRCVPISNHLYFYWYRQILGQKVEFLVSFYNNEISEKSEIFDDQFSVERPDGSNFTLKIRSTKLEDSAMYFCASSEALGMNTEAFFGQGTRLTVV.

This chain joins TRBV7-9 and TRBJ2-2; perhaps TRBD1 as D (7 bases). The germline V gene has CDR1 SEHNR and CDR2 FQNEAQ (reference sequence). The V gene lost 5 bases and the J gene lost 3 bases, with 16 bases spanning the gap. The CDR3 runs to 16 residues. The CDR3 loop reads CASSQGGMMYTGELFF. For the CDR3, the DNA is TGTGCCAGCAGCCAGGGGGGAATGATGTACACCGGGGAGCTGTTTTTT.

The V call is TRBV5-5, the J call TRBJ1-3, with a tentative D call TRBD1 (6 bases). In germline, CDR1 is SGHKS, CDR2 YYEKEE (reference sequence). Trimming took off 0 bases at V and 2 bases at J, with 9 bases between the two ends. CDR3 length: 15 amino acids. The CDR3 sequence is CASSLDTGTGNTIYF. CDR3 sequence (DNA): TGTGCCAGCAGCTTGGATACAGGGACTGGAAACACCATATATTTT.